A selection of T cell receptor beta chains follows, all from one sample in a study of blood T cells in healthy people across ages. Each CDR3 protein gets one entry after TCRdb re-called the 5' RACE reads with MiXCR. The table includes some 700,000 distinct CDR3 sequences, more than 40% detected once. Sequencing used blood. Every receptor here comes from a woman aged 60-75 years in good health. Both conserved end residues are part of each CDR3. D genes are given only for firm matches. Not every row has a clone size; where given, it reads once, few, many or a size class.

TRBD1	few	TRBV6-6	TRBJ1-5	TGTGCCAGCAGTTACTCGATTGGGACAGGGGGGCAGCCCCAGCATTTT	CASSYSIGTGGQPQHF
TRBD1	.	TRBV10-3	TRBJ2-7	TGTGCCATCAGTGTGGGACAGGGCTCCTACGAGCAGTACTTC	CAISVGQGSYEQYF
.	many	TRBV7-2	TRBJ2-7	TGTGCCAGCAGCTCCCCTGGGATACCGAGGGACGAGCAGTACTTC	CASSSPGIPRDEQYF
TRBD1	few	TRBV7-2	TRBJ1-1	TGTGCCAGCAGTTCTCCGGGTACAGGGGTGACTGAAGCTTTCTTT	CASSSPGTGVTEAFF
TRBD2	few	TRBV7-6	TRBJ2-5	TGTGCCAGCAGCTTAGCGACTAGCGGGGGTTGGGAGACCCAGTACTTC	CASSLATSGGWETQYF
.	few	TRBV7-3	TRBJ2-5	TGTGCCAGCAGCGCCCCGGGCCTGGCGGAGACCCAGTACTTC	CASSAPGLAETQYF
.	.	TRBV27	TRBJ2-7	TGTGCCAGCAGTTACACAAGCCTCTACGAGCAGTACTTC	CASSYTSLYEQYF
.	.	TRBV9	TRBJ2-5	TGTGCCAGCAGCGTAGGACTAGTGGAGGGGACCCAGTACTTC	CASSVGLVEGTQYF
.	.	TRBV20-1	TRBJ2-5	TGCAGTCCAGGGGCTCTCCAAGAGACCCAGTACTTC	CSPGALQETQYF
.	.	TRBV7-8	TRBJ1-5	TGTGCCAGCAGCTTAGGCGGTGTCGCAGGCGATAGCAATCAGCCCCAGCATTTT	CASSLGGVAGDSNQPQHF
TRBD2	few	TRBV6-1	TRBJ2-5	TGTGCCAGCAGTCTGACTAGCGGGGAGGTGTACCAAGAGACCCAGTACTTC	CASSLTSGEVYQETQYF
.	.	TRBV20-1	TRBJ1-2	TGCAGTGCTAGGCCTGGACCTGACAACTATGGCTACACCTTC	CSARPGPDNYGYTF
.	.	TRBV10-3	TRBJ1-1	TGTGCCATCAGTGCATCCGTGAACACTGAAGCTTTCTTT	CAISASVNTEAFF
.	.	TRBV2	TRBJ1-5	TGTGCCAGCAGGACAGGACAAATAAATCAGCCCCAGCATTTT	CASRTGQINQPQHF
.	.	TRBV19	TRBJ1-5	TGTGCCAGCATGCGGGGGACGGGCAGCAATCAGCCCCAGCATTTT	CASMRGTGSNQPQHF
TRBD1	few	TRBV7-2	TRBJ1-2	TGTGCCAGCAGCCGTGATGAGGGACAGGGGGCGGCGTATGGCTACACCTTC	CASSRDEGQGAAYGYTF
TRBD2	.	TRBV10-3	TRBJ2-7	TGTGCCATCAGCGATCCGGGACTAGCGGGAACCTACGAGCAGTACTTC	CAISDPGLAGTYEQYF